This T cell receptor (beta chain) was captured in a study of blood T cell repertoires in COVID-19. The table came from immunoSEQ multiplex PCR; TCRdb's copy has only in-frame clones and leaves some out. Of roughly 100,000 clones in the sample, less than 90% are singletons; the top ten hold around 3.9%. This clone appeared a few times. Deletions cut 2 bases from V and 2 bases from J, with 10 bases between. CDR3 length: 15 residues. The germline V gene has CDR1 SGHNT and CDR2 YYREEE (reference sequence). This TCR was recovered from a man aged 50-59 years with acute or convalescent COVID-19. V gene TRBV5-4 combines with J gene TRBJ2-2, with TRBD1 as a possible D gene (6 bases). The sample consisted of peripheral blood. CDR3 protein: CASSFTGSNTGELFF. Here the CDR3 DNA reads TGTGCCAGCAGCTTCACAGGGAGTAACACCGGGGAGCTGTTTTTT.